The 16 T cell receptor beta chains reported below all come from one sample, sequenced in a study of blood T cells in healthy people across ages. For the second PCR, which ran for about 6 to 11 cycles, a sample-barcoded 5' primer and a J-beta primer mix were used. A single record per CDR3 protein comes from TCRdb applying MiXCR to the 5' RACE reads. The table has more than 1,000,000 distinct CDR3 sequences, about 23% seen once. These data also formed part of another study, on T cells of mothers and their children.

Source material: blood. These receptors came from a girl aged 2 to 9 in good health.

The chain couples TRBV6-2 or TRBV6-3 to TRBJ2-5; perhaps TRBD2 as D (6 bases). Trimming removed 2 bases at V and 0 bases at J, with 7 bases between. CDR1 is MNHEY and CDR2 is SVGEGT in the germline V gene. The CDR3 has 14 amino acids. The chain's CDR3 is CASSYRGNQETQYF. In DNA, the CDR3 is TGTGCCAGCAGTTACCGGGGGAACCAAGAGACCCAGTACTTC.

In this sample, this clonotype turned up a few times. The V gene is TRBV29-1, the J gene TRBJ2-5; TRBD2 agrees at 9 bases. CDR1 and CDR2 (germline): SQVTM, ANQGSEA. The CDR3 has 14 amino acids. The J segment lost 5 bases and the V segment lost 5 bases, leaving 9 bases of the junction unmatched. CDR3: CSVRPGLAYETQYF. The DNA of the CDR3 is TGCAGCGTTCGCCCGGGACTAGCATATGAGACCCAGTACTTC.

This clonotype has more than one count but fewer than ten. CDR3 residues: CASSPQTGGNEKLFF. In DNA form, the CDR3 reads TGTGCCAGCAGCCCCCAGACAGGGGGCAATGAAAAACTGTTTTTT. The chain has TRBV7-9 and TRBJ1-4; 10 positions match TRBD1. The CDR3 is 15 residues long. J gave up 5 bases and V 5 bases, and 5 bases lay outside the gene matches. Germline CDR1 SEHNR, CDR2 FQNEAQ (reference sequence).

The chain employs TRBV19 and TRBJ1-4, with D unresolved. CDR1 LNHDA and CDR2 SQIVND come from the germline V gene (reference sequence). Trimming left V 2 bases short and J 5 bases short, with 6 bases between. The CDR3 has 13 amino acids. CDR3 amino acids: CASSITVNEKLFF. The CDR3 DNA reads TGTGCCAGTAGTATAACAGTAAATGAAAAACTGTTTTTT.

This chain links TRBV9 with TRBJ1-5; possible D gene TRBD1, 5 bases. The CDR3 runs to 14 residues. Germline-derived CDR1 and CDR2 are SGDLS and YYNGEE. Trimming cost V 4 bases and J 7 bases, with 15 bases left between them. For the CDR3, the DNA is TGTGCCAGCAGCCCAGGGTTTTTGGGGCAGCCCCAGCATTTT. Translating it yields CASSPGFLGQPQHF.

This clonotype was found a few times. The chain employs TRBV24-1 and TRBJ1-4, with D unresolved. The CDR3 has 15 amino acids. CDR1 and CDR2 (germline): KGHDR, SFDVKD. V lost 0 bases and J lost 3, with 7 bases in between. CDR3 in DNA: TGTGCCACCAGTGATTTGCGTTCATCTAATGAAAAACTGTTTTTT. Amino acids: CATSDLRSSNEKLFF.

The chain employs TRBV11-1 and TRBJ2-4; D call uncertain. Trimming stripped 2 bases from V and 0 bases from J, with 14 bases between. From germline, CDR1 is SGHAT and CDR2 FQDESV (reference sequence). The CDR3 runs 17 residues. CDR3 in DNA: TGTGCCAGCAGCTTAATTGTCGGTGCTGGAGCCAAAAACATTCAGTACTTC. It specifies CASSLIVGAGAKNIQYF.

This clonotype was seen a handful of times. The chain links TRBV29-1 to TRBJ1-3; maybe TRBD1 (5 bases). From germline, CDR1 is SQVTM and CDR2 ANQGSEA. This CDR3 region has 14 residues. V lost 3 bases to trimming and J lost 3 bases, with 12 bases between them. Here the CDR3 DNA reads TGCAGCGTTGAGCAGGGACTGTATGGAAACACCATATATTTT. The encoded protein is CSVEQGLYGNTIYF.

The chain employs TRBV9 and TRBJ2-5, with D possibly TRBD2 on 8 matching bases. CDR1 SGDLS and CDR2 YYNGEE come from the germline V gene. Trimming removed 4 bases from V and 6 bases from J, with 22 bases in between. The CDR3 has 16 residues. For the CDR3, the DNA is TGTGCCAGCAGCCCAGGGGGGGGACTAGGGGCGAAGACCCAGTACTTC. Residues: CASSPGGGLGAKTQYF.

The chain has TRBV7-9 and TRBJ2-4; D unclear. Trimming took off 2 bases at V and 5 bases at J, with 7 bases between the two ends. The CDR3 is made up of 13 amino acids. Germline values: CDR1 SEHNR, CDR2 FQNEAQ (reference sequence). The CDR3 region is CASSLKHENIQYF. The CDR3 coding sequence is TGTGCCAGCAGCTTAAAGCACGAAAACATTCAGTACTTC. The whole variable domain, filled in from reference TRBV7-9 and TRBJ2-4, reads DTGVSQNPRHKITKRGQNVTFRCDPISEHNRLYWYRQTLGQGPEFLTYFQNEAQLEKSRLLSDRFSAERPKGSFSTLEIQRTEQGDSAMYLCASSLKHENIQYFGAGTRLSVL.

The CDR3 DNA reads TGCGCCACCCGGACAGGGGGTAGCGGCTACACCTTC. It specifies CATRTGGSGYTF. The V call is TRBV5-1, the J call TRBJ1-2; 10 bases fit TRBD1. This CDR3 spans 12 amino acids. The germline CDR1 and CDR2 sequences are SGHRS and YFSETQ. The ends lost 9 bases at V and 8 bases at J; junction bases unmatched: 7.

This clonotype occurred a few times. The chain employs TRBV20-1 and TRBJ1-5; tentatively, D is TRBD1 (5 bases). CDR1 and CDR2 (germline): DFQATT, SNEGSKA (reference sequence). V gave up 0 bases and J gave up 3 bases, with 15 bases separating them. The CDR3 consists of 16 residues. The DNA of the CDR3 is TGCAGTGCTAGAGACCTCGCAGGGAGGAACAATCAGCCCCAGCATTTT. Translating gives CSARDLAGRNNQPQHF.

This clonotype appeared a few times. The V call is TRBV7-9, the J call TRBJ1-4; D is unresolved. Trimming removed 2 bases at V and 8 bases at J, with 15 bases between. The CDR3 sequence is 15 residues long. CDR1 and CDR2 (germline): SEHNR, FQNEAQ (reference sequence). CDR3 region: CASSLTAPLGEKLFF. For the CDR3, the DNA is TGTGCCAGCAGCTTAACAGCCCCGTTGGGCGAAAAACTGTTTTTT.

This clonotype was seen more than once but under ten times. The chain uses TRBV7-9 and TRBJ2-3, with D perhaps matching TRBD1 or TRBD2 (5 bases each). The CDR3 runs to 17 residues. Germline values: CDR1 SEHNR, CDR2 FQNEAQ (reference sequence). The V end lost 5 bases, the J end lost 2 bases, and 20 bases lay between the germline ends. The CDR3 protein is CASSHPVFGDDTDTQYF. CDR3 sequence (DNA): TGTGCCAGCAGCCACCCCGTGTTTGGGGACGACACAGATACGCAGTATTTT.

The V call is TRBV20-1, the J call TRBJ1-1, with 8 bases that match TRBD1. The germline V gene has CDR1 DFQATT and CDR2 SNEGSKA (reference sequence). This CDR3 spans 12 amino acids. J gave up 4 bases and V 2 bases, and 0 bases lay outside the gene matches. CDR3 sequence (DNA): TGCAGTGCTAGACAGGGGGCCACTGAAGCTTTCTTT. Protein: CSARQGATEAFF.

The rearrangement links TRBV12-3 or TRBV12-4 to TRBJ2-7; D is tentatively TRBD1 or TRBD2 (5 bases each). Trimming removed 6 bases from V and 5 bases from J, with 17 bases in between. This CDR3 is 14 amino acids long. The CDR3 DNA reads as TGTGCCAGCAGCCCCTTGGTCGGGGCGAACGAGCAGTACTTC. Translating gives CASSPLVGANEQYF.